These 15 T cell receptor beta chains originate from one sample sequenced in a study of T-cell reconstitution after alpha-beta-depleted transplantation in children (dated by TCRdb to 2015 to 2016). The meaning of the sample's treatment or condition label: allogeneic hematopoietic cell transplantation with graft depleted of TCRalphabeta T cells and CD19 B cells. Libraries were built with PCR. Sequencing used an Illumina HiSeq 2500. To normalize quantification of the TCRbeta repertoire, the TCR libraries were built with molecular barcoding that relied on unique molecular identifiers. TCRdb trimmed the raw reads at Q25, called clones with MiXCR and kept productive beta chains. Merged by CDR3 protein, the rows form single entries marked with the most common genes and DNA. The sample table contains 500,000 to 600,000 distinct CDR3 sequences; only one count was recorded for 25% to 30% of them. 36% of the sample comes from the top ten.

The material was PBMCs, obtained before TCRalphabeta/CD19-depleted stem cell transplant. The source is a boy under two years old with Wiskott-Aldrich syndrome, due to receive a stem cell transplant.

The chain couples TRBV11-2 to TRBJ2-1, with TRBD2 identical over 8 bases. The CDR3 totals 19 residues. The ends lost 3 bases at V and 0 bases at J; junction bases unmatched: 13. Germline V lookup: CDR1 SGHAT, CDR2 FQNNGV. The CDR3 protein is CASSFYGLALRSSYNEQFF. CDR3 DNA: TGTGCCAGCAGCTTCTACGGACTAGCACTGAGGAGCTCCTACAATGAGCAGTTCTTC. The full variable domain, its missing parts supplied by reference TRBV11-2 and TRBJ2-1, is EAGVAQSPRYKIIEKRQSVAFWCNPISGHATLYWYQQILGQGPKLLIQFQNNGVVDDSQLPKDRFSAERLKGVDSTLKIQPAKLEDSAVYLCASSFYGLALRSSYNEQFFGPGTRLTVL.

This chain joins TRBV12-3 or TRBV12-4 and TRBJ1-3; 12 bases align to TRBD1. CDR3 length: 14 amino acids. Trimming cost V 7 bases and J 7 bases; bases outside gene matches: 5. The CDR3 bases are TGTGCCAGCAATTTGGGACAGGGGGCGAACACCATATATTTT. Its protein is CASNLGQGANTIYF.

The rearrangement uses TRBV7-3 and TRBJ2-1, with 8 bases aligning to TRBD1. Germline-derived CDR1 and CDR2 are SGHTA and FQGTGA. V was pared by 5 bases and J by 7 bases, with 10 bases of the junction left unmatched. The CDR3 consists of 15 residues. Written as DNA, the CDR3 is TGTGCCAGCAGCCCAGGGGGGCAGGGGGCGAATGAGCAGTTCTTC. Protein product: CASSPGGQGANEQFF. Based on the CDR3 plus reference TRBV7-3 and TRBJ2-1, the full variable domain is GAGVSQTPSNKVTEKGKYVELRCDPISGHTALYWYRQSLGQGPEFLIYFQGTGAADDSGLPNDRFFAVRPEGSVSTLKIQRTERGDSAVYLCASSPGGQGANEQFFGPGTRLTVL.

The chain recombines TRBV5-1 with TRBJ2-1; 10 nucleotides match TRBD2. V was clipped by 0 bases and J by 6 bases; unmatched bases: 9. The CDR3 spans 17 residues. Germline-derived CDR1 and CDR2 are SGHRS and YFSETQ. The CDR3 DNA sequence: TGCGCCAGCAGCTTGGGGTTACTAGCGGGAATCCCCAATGAGCAGTTCTTC. Its protein product is CASSLGLLAGIPNEQFF. The full variable domain, with the rest looked up from reference TRBV5-1 and TRBJ2-1, is KAGVTQTPRYLIKTRGQQVTLSCSPISGHRSVSWYQQTPGQGLQFLFEYFSETQRNKGNFPGRFSGRQFSNSRSEMNVSTLELGDSALYLCASSLGLLAGIPNEQFFGPGTRLTVL.

The chain recombines TRBV5-1 with TRBJ2-3; TRBD2 aligns across 7 bases. The CDR3 spans 14 residues. V gave up 4 bases and J gave up 4 bases; unmatched junction bases: 6. Germline CDR1 and CDR2: SGHRS and YFSETQ. CDR3 DNA sequence: TGCGCCAGCAGCCCCTGGGAGGGGCCAGATACGCAGTATTTT. Translated, it gives CASSPWEGPDTQYF.

There are a few counts of this clonotype. The gene calls are TRBV2 and TRBJ2-1; 13 bases match TRBD2. The germline V gene encodes CDR1 SNHLY and CDR2 FYNNEI. This CDR3 contains 17 residues. The trim removed 2 bases at V and 5 bases at J, leaving 6 bases unmatched. CDR3 sequence reads: CASSEWSTSGRHNEQFF. In DNA, the CDR3 is TGTGCCAGCAGTGAATGGTCGACTAGCGGGAGGCACAATGAGCAGTTCTTC.

This clonotype has just a few counts. This rearrangement joins TRBV3-1 to TRBJ2-2; 7 positions agree with TRBD2. V dropped 4 bases and J dropped 0; count of bases not matched to a gene: 11. There are 18 residues in the CDR3. Germline lookup yields CDR1 LGHDT and CDR2 YNNKEL (reference sequence). The CDR3 reads CASSRRLSGLANTGELFF. The CDR3 coding sequence is TGTGCCAGCAGCCGAAGATTAAGCGGACTAGCGAACACCGGGGAGCTGTTTTTT.

The chain links TRBV28 to TRBJ1-1, with 8 bases identical to TRBD1. Germline CDR1 MDHEN, CDR2 SYDVKM. The trim removed 4 bases at V and 1 base at J, leaving 11 bases unmatched. The CDR3 has 17 residues. The chain's CDR3 is CASSSDRVVLRNTEAFF. CDR3 nucleotide sequence: TGTGCCAGCAGTTCGGACAGGGTCGTGTTAAGGAACACTGAAGCTTTCTTT. Full variable domain (remainder filled in from reference TRBV28 and TRBJ1-1): DVKVTQSSRYLVKRTGEKVFLECVQDMDHENMFWYRQDPGLGLRLIYFSYDVKMKEKGDIPEGYSVSREKKERFSLILESASTNQTSMYLCASSSDRVVLRNTEAFFGQGTRLTVV.

The chain combines TRBV6-5 with TRBJ2-1; 14 bases are a match to TRBD2. CDR1 and CDR2 from the germline V gene are MNHEY and SVGAGI. The CDR3 runs to 18 residues. J gave up 5 bases and V 4 bases, and 10 bases lay outside the gene matches. CDR3 sequence reads: CASSSNWMGLAGDNEQFF. The CDR3 DNA is TGTGCCAGCAGTTCCAACTGGATGGGACTAGCGGGAGACAATGAGCAGTTCTTC.

The chain uses TRBV7-2 and TRBJ2-7; 11 bases line up with TRBD2. Germline V lookup: CDR1 SGHTA, CDR2 FQGNSA. CDR3 size: 15 residues. The V segment lost 8 bases and the J segment 2 bases; nucleotides outside the gene matches: 8. CDR3 in DNA: TGTGCCAGCTCAATACTAGCGGGAGTTCCCTACGAGCAGTACTTC. Translation gives CASSILAGVPYEQYF.

With respect to this clonotype: One junction end disagrees with the germline gene, perhaps due to a read error. This chain uses TRBV28 with TRBJ2-7, with TRBD1 matching 7 bases. From germline, CDR1 is MDHEN and CDR2 SYDVKM. CDR3 length: 14 amino acids. The CDR3 nucleotides read TGTGCCAGCAGCCTACGACAGGGTTCCTGCGAGCAGTACTTC. This sequence encodes CASSLRQGSCEQYF.

This clonotype was seen a handful of times. The gene calls are TRBV5-1 and TRBJ2-3; D is perhaps TRBD2 (6 bases). The CDR3 is 15 amino acids. V lost 4 bases to trimming and J lost 4 bases, with 16 bases between them. Germline-derived CDR1 and CDR2 are SGHRS and YFSETQ. CDR3: CASSKPGRGADTQYF. The DNA for the CDR3 is TGCGCCAGCAGCAAACCCGGACGCGGGGCAGATACGCAGTATTTT.

The chain employs TRBV5-1 and TRBJ2-1; 10 bases match TRBD2. CDR1 and CDR2 (germline): SGHRS, YFSETQ. This CDR3 has 15 amino acids. J gave up 2 bases and V 5 bases, and 4 bases lay outside the gene matches. The CDR3 DNA is TGCGCCAGCAGTCACGGACTAGCGGCCTACAATGAGCAGTTCTTC. Translating gives CASSHGLAAYNEQFF.

The V and J genes are TRBV5-6 and TRBJ2-7, with D possibly matching TRBD1 (5 bases). The CDR3 runs to 16 residues. Looked up from germline, CDR1 is SGHDT and CDR2 is YYEEEE. Trimming removed 0 bases at V and 3 bases at J, with 16 bases between. CDR3 region: CASSLGAGPTIYEQYF. CDR3 DNA sequence: TGTGCCAGCAGCTTGGGGGCAGGGCCCACCATCTACGAGCAGTACTTC.

This clonotype has only a few counts. This chain connects TRBV4-1 to TRBJ2-7; 9 bases map to TRBD2. With 0 bases clipped from V and 5 bases from J, the junction kept 11 bases outside the gene matches. The CDR3 is made up of 17 amino acids. Germline values: CDR1 MGHRA, CDR2 YSYEKL. CDR3 sequence: CASSQDGLAGRLNEQYF. CDR3 in DNA: TGCGCCAGCAGCCAAGATGGTCTAGCGGGACGTCTCAACGAGCAGTACTTC.